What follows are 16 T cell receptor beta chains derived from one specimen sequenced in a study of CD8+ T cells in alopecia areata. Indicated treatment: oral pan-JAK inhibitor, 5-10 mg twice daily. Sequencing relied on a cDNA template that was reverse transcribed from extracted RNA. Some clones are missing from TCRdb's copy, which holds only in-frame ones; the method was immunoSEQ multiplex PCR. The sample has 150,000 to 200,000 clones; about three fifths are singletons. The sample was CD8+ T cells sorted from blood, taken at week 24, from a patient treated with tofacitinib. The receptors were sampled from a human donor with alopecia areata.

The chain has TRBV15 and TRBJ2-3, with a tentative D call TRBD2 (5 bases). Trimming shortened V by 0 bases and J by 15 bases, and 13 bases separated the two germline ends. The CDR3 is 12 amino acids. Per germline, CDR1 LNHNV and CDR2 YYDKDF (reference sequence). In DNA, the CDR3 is TGTGCCACCAGCAGAGACTCTGAGCGGTTCTATTTT. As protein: CATSRDSERFYF.

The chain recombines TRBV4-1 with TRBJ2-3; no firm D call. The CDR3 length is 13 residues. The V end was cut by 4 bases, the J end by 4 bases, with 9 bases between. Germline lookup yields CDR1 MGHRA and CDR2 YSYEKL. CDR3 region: CASSRLKADTQYF. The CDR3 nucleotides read TGCGCCAGCAGCCGCCTAAAGGCAGATACGCAGTATTTT.

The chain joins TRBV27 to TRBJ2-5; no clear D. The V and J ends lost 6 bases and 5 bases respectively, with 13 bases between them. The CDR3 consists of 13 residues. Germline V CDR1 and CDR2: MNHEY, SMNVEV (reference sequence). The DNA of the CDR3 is TGTGCCAGCAGCAACCTCAGCGAGGAGACCCAGTACTTC. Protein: CASSNLSEETQYF.

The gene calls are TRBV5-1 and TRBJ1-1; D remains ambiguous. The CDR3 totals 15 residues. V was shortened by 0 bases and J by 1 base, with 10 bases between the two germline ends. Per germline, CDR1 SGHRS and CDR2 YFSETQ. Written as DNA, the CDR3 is TGCGCCAGCAGCTTGGCCTCGGAGGCGAACACTGAAGCTTTCTTT. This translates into CASSLASEANTEAFF.

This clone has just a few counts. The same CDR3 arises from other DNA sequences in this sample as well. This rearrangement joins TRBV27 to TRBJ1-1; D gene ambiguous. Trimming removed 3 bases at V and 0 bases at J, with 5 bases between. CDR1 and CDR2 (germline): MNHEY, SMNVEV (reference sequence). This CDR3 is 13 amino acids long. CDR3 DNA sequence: TGTGCCAGCAGTTTCGGGATGAACACTGAAGCTTTCTTT. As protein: CASSFGMNTEAFF.

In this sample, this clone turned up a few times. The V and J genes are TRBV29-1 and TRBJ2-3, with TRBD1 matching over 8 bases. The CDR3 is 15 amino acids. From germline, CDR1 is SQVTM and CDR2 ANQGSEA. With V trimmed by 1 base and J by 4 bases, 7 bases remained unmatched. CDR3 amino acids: CSVEGQQGGPDTQYF. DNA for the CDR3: TGCAGCGTTGAAGGCCAACAGGGGGGCCCAGATACGCAGTATTTT.

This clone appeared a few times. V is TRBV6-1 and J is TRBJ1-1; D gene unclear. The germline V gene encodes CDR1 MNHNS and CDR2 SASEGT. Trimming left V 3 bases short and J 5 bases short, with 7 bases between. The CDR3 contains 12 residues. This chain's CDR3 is CASSEGRTEAFF. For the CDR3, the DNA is TGTGCCAGCAGTGAGGGGAGGACTGAAGCTTTCTTT.

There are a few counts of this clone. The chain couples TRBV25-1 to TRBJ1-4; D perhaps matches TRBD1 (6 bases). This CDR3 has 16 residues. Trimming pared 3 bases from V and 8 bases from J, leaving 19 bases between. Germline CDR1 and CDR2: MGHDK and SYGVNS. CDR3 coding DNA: TGTGCCAGCAGTGACAAGAGGACAGTGATCGGGGAAAAACTGTTTTTT. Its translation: CASSDKRTVIGEKLFF.

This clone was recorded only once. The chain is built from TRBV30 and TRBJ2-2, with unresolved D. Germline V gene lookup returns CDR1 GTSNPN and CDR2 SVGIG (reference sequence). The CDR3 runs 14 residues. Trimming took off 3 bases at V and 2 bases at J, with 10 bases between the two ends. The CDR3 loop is CAWSGQLNTGELFF. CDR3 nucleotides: TGTGCCTGGAGCGGGCAGCTTAACACCGGGGAGCTGTTTTTT.

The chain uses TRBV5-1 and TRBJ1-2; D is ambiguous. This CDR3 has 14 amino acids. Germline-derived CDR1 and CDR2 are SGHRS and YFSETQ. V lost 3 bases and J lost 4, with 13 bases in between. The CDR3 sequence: CASSSEYEAYGYTF. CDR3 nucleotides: TGCGCCAGCAGCTCCGAATATGAGGCCTATGGCTACACCTTC.

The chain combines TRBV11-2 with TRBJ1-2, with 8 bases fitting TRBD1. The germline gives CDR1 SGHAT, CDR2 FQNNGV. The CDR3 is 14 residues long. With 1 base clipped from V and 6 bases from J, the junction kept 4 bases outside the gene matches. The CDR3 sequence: CASSLVPGGDGYTF. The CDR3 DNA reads TGTGCCAGCAGCTTAGTACCAGGGGGCGATGGCTACACCTTC.

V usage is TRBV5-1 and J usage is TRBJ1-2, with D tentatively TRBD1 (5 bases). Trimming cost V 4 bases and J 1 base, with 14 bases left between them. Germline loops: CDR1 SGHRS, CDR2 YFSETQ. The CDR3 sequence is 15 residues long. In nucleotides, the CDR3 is TGCGCCAGCAGCAAATCCGGGACGGATAACTATGGCTACACCTTC. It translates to CASSKSGTDNYGYTF.

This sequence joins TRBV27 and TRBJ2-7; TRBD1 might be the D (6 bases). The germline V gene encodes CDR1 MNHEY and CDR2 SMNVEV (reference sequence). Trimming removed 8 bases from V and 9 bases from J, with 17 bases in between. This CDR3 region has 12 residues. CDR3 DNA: TGTGCCAGCGAGTCAGGGGCGCGGGTGCAGTACTTC. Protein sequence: CASESGARVQYF.

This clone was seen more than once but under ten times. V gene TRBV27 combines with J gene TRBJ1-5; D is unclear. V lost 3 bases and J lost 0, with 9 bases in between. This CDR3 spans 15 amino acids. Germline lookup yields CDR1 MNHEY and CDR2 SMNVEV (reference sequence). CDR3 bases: TGTGCCAGCAGTTTGAAAGGCTATAGCAATCAGCCCCAGCATTTT. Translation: CASSLKGYSNQPQHF.

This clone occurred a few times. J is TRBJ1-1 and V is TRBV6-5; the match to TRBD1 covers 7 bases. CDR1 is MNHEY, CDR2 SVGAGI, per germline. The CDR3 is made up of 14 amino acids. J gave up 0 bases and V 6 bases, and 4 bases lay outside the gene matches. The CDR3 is CASSTGTVNTEAFF. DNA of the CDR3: TGTGCCAGCAGCACCGGGACAGTGAACACTGAAGCTTTCTTT.

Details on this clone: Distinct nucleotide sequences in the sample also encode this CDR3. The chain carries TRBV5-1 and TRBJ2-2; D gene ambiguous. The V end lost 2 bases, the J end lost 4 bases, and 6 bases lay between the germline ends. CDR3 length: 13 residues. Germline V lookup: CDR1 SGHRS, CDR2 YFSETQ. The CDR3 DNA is TGCGCCAGCAGCTTCCGCGGCACCGGGGAGCTGTTTTTT. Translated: CASSFRGTGELFF.